This T cell receptor beta chain was sequenced for a study of blood T cell repertoires in COVID-19. Study-wide background: Specimens from acute and convalescent COVID-19 originated in the United States, Italy and Spain. From T cells, B-cell-depleted T cells, or PBMCs came the material, which was cDNA or gDNA.

CDR3 length: 19 amino acids. Germline assignment: CDR1 LGHNA and CDR2 YSLEER. V was shortened by 0 bases and J by 2 bases, with 21 bases between the two germline ends. The table came from immunoSEQ multiplex PCR; TCRdb's copy has only in-frame clones and leaves some out. The sample records approximately 380,000 clones, approximately 89% being singletons. Ages ranged from roughly 18 to 100 years, with residence in around 24 US areas. The sample consisted of PBMCs or T cells enriched from blood (not recorded which). V gene TRBV4-3 combines with J gene TRBJ2-3, with D possibly matching TRBD2 (6 bases). The sequence derives from a woman aged 40 to 50 who had been exposed to COVID-19. Written as DNA, the CDR3 is TGCGCCAGCAGCCAAGATCCCCCGTCTCATAGCGGCTACACAGATACGCAGTATTTT. Protein product: CASSQDPPSHSGYTDTQYF.